In its sample, the clone carrying this T cell receptor beta chain was seen a few times. CDR3 length equals 17 residues. Germline V gene lookup returns CDR1 SGHTS and CDR2 YDEGEE. The germline V and J ends were trimmed by 1 base and 4 bases, with 15 bases remaining between them. The protocol was immunoSEQ multiplex PCR, while the TCRdb copy is restricted to in-frame clones and leaves out a portion. The sample yields 130,000 or so clones, under 95% seen once. This sample is drawn from a study of T cell changes during pregnancy in multiple sclerosis. This receptor was taken from a female donor with multiple sclerosis, enrolled in a pregnancy study. The sample was peripheral blood, taken before pregnancy. The genes are TRBV5-8 and TRBJ1-6; D gene ambiguous. This chain's CDR3 is CASSLSARRVYNSPLHF. The CDR3 DNA is TGTGCCAGCAGCTTGTCGGCGCGACGGGTGTATAATTCACCCCTCCACTTT.